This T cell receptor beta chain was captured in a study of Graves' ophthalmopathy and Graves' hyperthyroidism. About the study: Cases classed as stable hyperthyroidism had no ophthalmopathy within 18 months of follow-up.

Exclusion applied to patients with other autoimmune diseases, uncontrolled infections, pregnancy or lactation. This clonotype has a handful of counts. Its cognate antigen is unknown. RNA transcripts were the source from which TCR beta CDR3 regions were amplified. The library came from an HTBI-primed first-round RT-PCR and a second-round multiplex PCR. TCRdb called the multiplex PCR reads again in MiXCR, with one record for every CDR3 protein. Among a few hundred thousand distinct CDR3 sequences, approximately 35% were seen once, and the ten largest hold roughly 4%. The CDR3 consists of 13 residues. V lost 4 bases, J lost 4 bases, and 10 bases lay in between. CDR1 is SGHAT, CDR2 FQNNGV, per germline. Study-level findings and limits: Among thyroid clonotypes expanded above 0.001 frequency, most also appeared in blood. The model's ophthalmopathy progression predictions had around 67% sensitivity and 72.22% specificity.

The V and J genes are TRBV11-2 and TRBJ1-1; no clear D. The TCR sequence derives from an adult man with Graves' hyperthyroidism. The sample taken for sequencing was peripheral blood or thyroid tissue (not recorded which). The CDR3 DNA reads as TGTGCCAGCAGCTCGAGGGTTGGCACTGAAGCTTTCTTT. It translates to CASSSRVGTEAFF.